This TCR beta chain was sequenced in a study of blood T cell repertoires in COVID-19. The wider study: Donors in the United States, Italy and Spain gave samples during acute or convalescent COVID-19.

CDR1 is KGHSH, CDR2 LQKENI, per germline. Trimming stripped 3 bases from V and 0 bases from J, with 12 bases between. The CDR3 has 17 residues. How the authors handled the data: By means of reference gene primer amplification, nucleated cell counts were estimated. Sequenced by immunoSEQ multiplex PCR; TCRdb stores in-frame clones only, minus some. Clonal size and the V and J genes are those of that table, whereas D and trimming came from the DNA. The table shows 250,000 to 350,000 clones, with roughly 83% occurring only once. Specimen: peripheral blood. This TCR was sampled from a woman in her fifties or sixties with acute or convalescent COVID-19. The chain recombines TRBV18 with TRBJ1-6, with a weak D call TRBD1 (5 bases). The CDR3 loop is CASSPRTPSSYNSPLHF. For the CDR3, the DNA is TGTGCCAGCTCACCCCGGACACCGAGCTCCTATAATTCACCCCTCCACTTT.